The 21 T cell receptor beta chains below all came from one sample that was sequenced in a study of shared clonotypes between healthy human individuals. Profiling relied on immunoSEQ multiplex PCR, and the TCRdb table lists in-frame clones only, not all of them. The sample has about 1 million clones, about 80% seen once. Sequencing was carried out using memory CD4+ T cells from PBMCs. Subset noted: CD45RA-negative fraction. These TCRs come from a man between 18 and 35 years old in good health. Some clones in this sample may be carry-over from other donors' samples.

The V gene is TRBV18, the J gene TRBJ2-3; 11 bases align to TRBD2. V lost 3 bases to trimming and J lost 2 bases; unmatched junction nucleotides: 4. Germline V gives CDR1 KGHSH, CDR2 LQKENI. The CDR3 totals 16 residues. CDR3 nucleotide sequence: TGTGCCAGCTCACCGACTAGCGGGATCCCCACAGATACGCAGTATTTT. Its translation: CASSPTSGIPTDTQYF.

V and J are TRBV7-2 and TRBJ2-5; the match to TRBD2 covers 10 bases. Germline CDR1 SGHTA, CDR2 FQGNSA. The trim removed 4 bases at V and 5 bases at J, leaving 1 base unmatched. The CDR3 runs 13 residues. CDR3: CASSWGLAETQYF. In nucleotides, the CDR3 is TGTGCCAGCAGCTGGGGACTAGCGGAGACCCAGTACTTC. The variable domain in full, with the rest retrieved from reference TRBV7-2 and TRBJ2-5, is GAGVSQSPSNKVTEKGKDVELRCDPISGHTALYWYRQSLGQGLEFLIYFQGNSAPDKSGLPSDRFSAERTGGSVSTLTIQRTQQEDSAVYLCASSWGLAETQYFGPGTRLLVL.

The chain employs TRBV11-3 and TRBJ2-1, with D maybe TRBD1 (6 bases). The germline V gene encodes CDR1 SGHNT and CDR2 YENEEA. The CDR3 is 14 amino acids. V was shortened by 5 bases and J by 6 bases, with 14 bases between the two germline ends. The CDR3 protein is CASSQSGTPNEQFF. The CDR3 DNA is TGTGCCAGCAGCCAATCCGGGACACCCAATGAGCAGTTCTTC.

The chain couples TRBV7-8 to TRBJ2-7; the match to TRBD2 covers 9 bases. The J segment lost 2 bases and the V segment lost 5 bases, leaving 13 bases of the junction unmatched. CDR3 length equals 17 residues. CDR1 and CDR2 from the germline V gene are SGHVS and FQNEAQ. Here the CDR3 DNA reads TGTGCCAGCAGCCCCCCTTTCCGACTAGCGGTCACCTACGAGCAGTACTTC. This translates into CASSPPFRLAVTYEQYF.

This sequence joins TRBV5-1 and TRBJ1-1; 8 bases are shared with TRBD1. The CDR3 spans 16 residues. In germline, CDR1 is SGHRS, CDR2 YFSETQ. Trimming removed 4 bases from V and 5 bases from J; junction bases left unmatched: 13. The CDR3 spells CASSLVPQGAGTEAFF. As DNA, the CDR3 is TGCGCCAGCAGCCTAGTACCGCAGGGGGCGGGAACTGAAGCTTTCTTT.

This clone was detected a few times. The genes are TRBV7-2 and TRBJ1-1; no firm D call. CDR1 is SGHTA, CDR2 FQGNSA, per germline. This CDR3 has 13 amino acids. Trimming left V 3 bases short and J 6 bases short, with 11 bases between. Here the CDR3 DNA reads TGTGCCAGCAGCTTCGATGGTTTGCCTGAAGCTTTCTTT. It encodes CASSFDGLPEAFF. Full variable domain (rest looked up from reference TRBV7-2 and TRBJ1-1): GAGVSQSPSNKVTEKGKDVELRCDPISGHTALYWYRQSLGQGLEFLIYFQGNSAPDKSGLPSDRFSAERTGGSVSTLTIQRTQQEDSAVYLCASSFDGLPEAFFGQGTRLTVV.

This clone was detected once. CDR3 coding DNA: TGTGCCAGCAGTGAACTGGGCAATCAGCCCCAGCATTTT. It translates to CASSELGNQPQHF. The chain couples TRBV6-1 to TRBJ1-5; D not resolved. Looked up from germline, CDR1 is MNHNS and CDR2 is SASEGT. V shed 2 bases and J shed 2 bases, with 4 bases lying between them. The CDR3 spans 13 residues.

This sequence joins TRBV11-2 and TRBJ1-5; possible D gene TRBD1, 6 bases. The V and J ends lost 5 bases and 1 base respectively, with 9 bases between them. Germline-derived CDR1 and CDR2 are SGHAT and FQNNGV. This CDR3 is 14 amino acids long. The CDR3 here is CASSQGLSNQPQHF. The CDR3 DNA reads as TGTGCCAGCAGCCAGGGGTTGAGCAATCAGCCCCAGCATTTT.

The sample holds one count of this clone. Being one base from a much bigger clone, this may be a read error. The genes are TRBV7-4 and TRBJ1-5; 9 bases are a match to TRBD1. Trimming cost V 4 bases and J 5 bases; bases outside gene matches: 0. This CDR3 contains 13 residues. Germline V CDR1 and CDR2: SGHVT, SQSDAQ. In DNA, the CDR3 is TGTGCCAGCAGCTGGGACAGGGATCAGCCCCAGCATTTT. This translates into CASSWDRDQPQHF.

V gene TRBV6-6 combines with J gene TRBJ2-7, with 7 bases fitting TRBD2. Germline V gene sequence: CDR1 MNHNY, CDR2 SVGAGI (reference sequence). Losses at the gene ends were 7 bases for V and 2 bases for J; bases not matched to a gene: 11. The CDR3 totals 15 residues. The CDR3 loop is CASNPGGAITYEQYF. CDR3 DNA: TGTGCCAGCAACCCGGGGGGTGCCATTACCTACGAGCAGTACTTC.

This clone was detected a few times. The V call is TRBV12-5, the J call TRBJ1-2; possibly TRBD1 for D (6 bases). V shed 3 bases and J shed 3 bases, with 8 bases lying between them. This CDR3 is built from 13 residues. The germline CDR1 and CDR2 sequences are LGHNT and FRNRAP. For the CDR3, the DNA is TGTGCTAGTGGTTTACAGGGTTACTATGGCTACACCTTC. Translated, it gives CASGLQGYYGYTF.

In regard to this clone: Other DNA sequences in this specimen translate into the identical CDR3. The chain recombines TRBV28 with TRBJ2-1; maybe TRBD1 (6 bases). The CDR3 runs to 14 residues. Per germline, CDR1 MDHEN and CDR2 SYDVKM. Trimming cost V 4 bases and J 6 bases, with 13 bases left between them. Here the CDR3 DNA reads TGTGCCAGCAGTTCCACCAGAGGGGGCAATGAGCAGTTCTTC. It yields the protein CASSSTRGGNEQFF.

This clone was counted at least ten times. V and J are TRBV10-3 and TRBJ2-5, with D possibly being TRBD1 (6 bases). Germline V gene data show CDR1 as ENHRY and CDR2 as SYGVKD. Trimming left V 4 bases short and J 4 bases short, with 10 bases between. This CDR3 has 13 residues. CDR3 loop: CAISGNRVETQYF. For the CDR3, the DNA is TGTGCCATCAGTGGGAACAGGGTAGAGACCCAGTACTTC.

This chain uses TRBV6-5 with TRBJ2-1; 9 bases map to TRBD2. CDR3 length: 14 residues. Germline V lookup: CDR1 MNHEY, CDR2 SVGAGI. Trimming cost V 2 bases and J 6 bases; bases outside gene matches: 2. CDR3 bases: TGTGCCAGCAGTTACGCGACTAGCGGCAATGAGCAGTTCTTC. This translates into CASSYATSGNEQFF.

This chain uses TRBV5-6 with TRBJ2-7; TRBD1 or TRBD2 may be the D gene (5 bases each). The germline CDR1 and CDR2 sequences are SGHDT and YYEEEE. V was shortened by 4 bases and J by 5 bases, with 13 bases between the two germline ends. There are 13 residues in the CDR3. CDR3 nucleotides: TGTGCCAGCAGCCCCCTTCGGGGCCACGAGCAGTACTTC. Translating it yields CASSPLRGHEQYF.

The table lists this clone with a few counts. This chain connects TRBV28 to TRBJ1-2; D may be TRBD1 (5 bases). The V gene lost 6 bases and the J gene lost 4 bases, with 12 bases spanning the gap. Germline V gene lookup returns CDR1 MDHEN and CDR2 SYDVKM. The CDR3 contains 13 residues. Here the CDR3 reads CASRETALYGYTF. For the CDR3, the DNA is TGTGCCAGCAGGGAGACAGCCCTCTATGGCTACACCTTC.

This chain links TRBV29-1 with TRBJ1-1; 7 bases align to TRBD1. Germline CDR1 reads SQVTM; CDR2 reads ANQGSEA. The CDR3 totals 13 residues. V dropped 4 bases and J dropped 7; count of bases not matched to a gene: 9. The CDR3 coding sequence is TGCAGCGTTGGATCCGGGACAGCCCGTGAAGCTTTCTTT. Amino acid sequence: CSVGSGTAREAFF.

The chain combines TRBV5-5 with TRBJ1-5, with unresolved D. The length of the CDR3 is 15 residues. Trimming took off 0 bases at V and 1 base at J, with 8 bases between the two ends. Germline CDR1 reads SGHKS; CDR2 reads YYEKEE (reference sequence). The CDR3 bases are TGTGCCAGCAGCTTGGAGGGTGGCAGCAATCAGCCCCAGCATTTT. Amino acid sequence: CASSLEGGSNQPQHF.

This clone occurred a few times. The rearrangement joins TRBV2 to TRBJ2-7, with D possibly matching TRBD2 (5 bases). The CDR3 is 15 amino acids. With 4 bases removed from V and 2 bases from J, the gap between germline ends came to 15 bases. Germline values: CDR1 SNHLY, CDR2 FYNNEI. The CDR3 DNA sequence: TGTGCCAGCAGTGTTGGTTCGGGATATACCTACGAGCAGTACTTC. Its translation: CASSVGSGYTYEQYF.

This chain joins TRBV6-6 and TRBJ2-1; 10 bases are a match to TRBD2. This CDR3 is built from 13 residues. V dropped 7 bases and J dropped 8; count of bases not matched to a gene: 5. The V gene's germline CDR1 is MNHNY and CDR2 SVGAGI (reference sequence). CDR3 region: CASKAGGRDEQFF. The CDR3 DNA is TGTGCCAGCAAAGCGGGAGGGCGGGATGAGCAGTTCTTC.

Notes on this clone: Given a much more abundant clone one base away, this may be a read error. The CDR3 nucleotides are TGTGCCAGCAGTTCCGGGACAGGGAACTATGGCTACACCTTC. This encodes CASSSGTGNYGYTF. V gene TRBV2 combines with J gene TRBJ1-2; 9 bases align to TRBD1. CDR1 and CDR2 from the germline V gene are SNHLY and FYNNEI. The V segment lost 5 bases and the J segment 2 bases; nucleotides outside the gene matches: 3. This CDR3 is built from 14 residues.